This T cell receptor (beta chain) emerged from a study of brain metastases from non-small cell lung cancer. Using immunoSEQ multiplex PCR, the repertoire was profiled, and TCRdb retains in-frame clones only, with some absent. Of over a thousand clones in the sample, roughly 85% were seen once. The V and J ends lost 3 bases and 3 bases respectively, with 8 bases between them. The CDR3 has 13 amino acids. The sequenced sample consisted of tumor-adjacent normal tissue. V usage is TRBV12-3 or TRBV12-4 and J usage is TRBJ1-2, with a weak D call TRBD1 (6 bases). This clonotype originated in a donor older than 35 with non-small cell lung cancer. The CDR3 DNA reads as TGTGCCAGCAGTTTGGACAGCCACTATGGCTACACCTTC. It encodes CASSLDSHYGYTF.